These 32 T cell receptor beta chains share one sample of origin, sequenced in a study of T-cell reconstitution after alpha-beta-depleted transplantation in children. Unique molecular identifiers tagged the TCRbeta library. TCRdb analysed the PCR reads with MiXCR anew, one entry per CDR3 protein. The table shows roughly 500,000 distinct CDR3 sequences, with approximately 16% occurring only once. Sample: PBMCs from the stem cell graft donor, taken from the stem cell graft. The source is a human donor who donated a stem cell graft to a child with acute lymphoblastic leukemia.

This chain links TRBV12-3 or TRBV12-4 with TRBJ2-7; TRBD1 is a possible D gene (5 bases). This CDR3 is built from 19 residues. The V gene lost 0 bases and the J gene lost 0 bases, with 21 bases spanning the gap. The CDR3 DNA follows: TGTGCCAGCAGTTTAGCGCCGCTCTTTAGGGGCGTGAGCTCCTACGAGCAGTACTTC. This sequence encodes CASSLAPLFRGVSSYEQYF.

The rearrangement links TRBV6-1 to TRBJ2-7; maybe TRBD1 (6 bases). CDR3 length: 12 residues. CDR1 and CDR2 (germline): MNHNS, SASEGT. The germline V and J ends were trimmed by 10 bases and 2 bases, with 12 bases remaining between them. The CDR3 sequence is CATWDTAYEQYF. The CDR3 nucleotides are TGTGCCACGTGGGACACAGCCTACGAGCAGTACTTC.

The CDR3 sequence is CASSSNLDSPYF. The DNA for the CDR3 is TGCGCCAGCAGCTCCAACTTAGACTCGCCGTATTTT. The gene calls are TRBV5-1 and TRBJ2-3, with D unclear. Germline CDR1 SGHRS, CDR2 YFSETQ. The V end lost 3 bases, the J end lost 14 bases, and 16 bases lay between the germline ends. This CDR3 is built from 12 residues.

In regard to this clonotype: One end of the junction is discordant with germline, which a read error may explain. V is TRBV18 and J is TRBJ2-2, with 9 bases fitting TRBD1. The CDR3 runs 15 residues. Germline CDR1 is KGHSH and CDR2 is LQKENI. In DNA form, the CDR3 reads TGTGGCAGCTCACCGCCCGGGACAGGGACCGGGGAGCTGTTTTTT. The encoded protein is CGSSPPGTGTGELFF. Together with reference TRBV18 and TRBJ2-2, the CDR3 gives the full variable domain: NAGVMQNPRHLVRRRGQEARLRCSPMKGHSHVYWYRQLPEEGLKFMVYLQKENIIDESGMPKERFSAEFPKEGPSILRIQQVVRGDSAAYFCGSSPPGTGTGELFFGEGSRLTVL.

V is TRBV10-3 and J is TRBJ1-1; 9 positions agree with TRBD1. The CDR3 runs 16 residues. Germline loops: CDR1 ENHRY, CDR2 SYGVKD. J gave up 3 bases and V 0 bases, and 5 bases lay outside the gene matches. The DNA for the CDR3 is TGTGCCATCAGTGAGTCGATCGGACAGGGGCACACTGAAGCTTTCTTT. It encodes CAISESIGQGHTEAFF.

The CDR3 DNA follows: TGTGCCACCAGTGGAGGGGATGGGGGGAACTATGGCTACACCTTC. It is translated as CATSGGDGGNYGYTF. The chain recombines TRBV24-1 with TRBJ1-2, with D perhaps TRBD1 (5 bases). The CDR3 is 15 amino acids. Trimming shortened V by 5 bases and J by 2 bases, and 14 bases separated the two germline ends. Germline V gene sequence: CDR1 KGHDR, CDR2 SFDVKD.

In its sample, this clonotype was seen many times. The DNA of the CDR3 is TGTGCCAGCAGTTACTCGTTTCAGGGGATTAGTGGCTACACCTTC. This gives the protein CASSYSFQGISGYTF. This rearrangement joins TRBV6-5 to TRBJ1-2; possibly TRBD1 for D (6 bases). The V and J ends lost 0 bases and 7 bases respectively, with 15 bases between them. From germline, CDR1 is MNHEY and CDR2 SVGAGI. CDR3 length: 15 residues.

CDR3 sequence (DNA): TGCGCATTCGAACCTGGGACCGAATCCTACAATGAGCAGTTCTTC. This sequence encodes CAFEPGTESYNEQFF. This rearrangement joins TRBV20-1 to TRBJ2-1, with D perhaps given as TRBD1 or TRBD2 (5 bases each). CDR3 length: 15 amino acids. Germline V lookup: CDR1 DFQATT, CDR2 SNEGSKA (reference sequence).

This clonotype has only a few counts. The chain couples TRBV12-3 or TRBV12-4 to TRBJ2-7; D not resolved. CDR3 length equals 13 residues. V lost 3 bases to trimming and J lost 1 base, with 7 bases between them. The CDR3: CASSLHSSYEQYF. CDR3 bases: TGTGCCAGCAGTTTGCACAGTTCCTACGAGCAGTACTTC.

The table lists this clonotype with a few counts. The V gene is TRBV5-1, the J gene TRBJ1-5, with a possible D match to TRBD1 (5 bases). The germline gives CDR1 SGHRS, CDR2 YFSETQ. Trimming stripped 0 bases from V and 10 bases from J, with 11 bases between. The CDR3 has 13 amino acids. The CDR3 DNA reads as TGCGCCAGCAGCTTGGAACGACAGAGTCCCCAGCATTTT. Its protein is CASSLERQSPQHF.

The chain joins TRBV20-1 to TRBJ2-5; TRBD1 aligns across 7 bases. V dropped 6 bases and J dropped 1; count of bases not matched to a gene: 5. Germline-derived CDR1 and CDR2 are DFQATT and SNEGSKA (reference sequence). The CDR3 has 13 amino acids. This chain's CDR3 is CSAQGDLQETQYF. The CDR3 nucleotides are TGCAGTGCCCAGGGGGACCTCCAAGAGACCCAGTACTTC.

DNA of the CDR3: TGTGCCACCAGTGGTTCCCGACAGGGTGGAAGTGGTGAGCAGTTCTTC. It encodes CATSGSRQGGSGEQFF. This chain links TRBV24-1 with TRBJ2-1; 7 nucleotides match TRBD1. In germline, CDR1 is KGHDR, CDR2 SFDVKD. V dropped 5 bases and J dropped 9; count of bases not matched to a gene: 15. The CDR3 totals 16 residues.

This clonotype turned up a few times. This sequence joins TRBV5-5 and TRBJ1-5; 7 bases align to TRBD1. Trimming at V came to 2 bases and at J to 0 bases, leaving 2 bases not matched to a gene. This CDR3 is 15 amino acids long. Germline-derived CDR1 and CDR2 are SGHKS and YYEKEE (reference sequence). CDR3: CASSLQGNSNQPQHF. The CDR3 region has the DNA TGTGCCAGCAGCTTACAGGGGAATAGCAATCAGCCCCAGCATTTT.

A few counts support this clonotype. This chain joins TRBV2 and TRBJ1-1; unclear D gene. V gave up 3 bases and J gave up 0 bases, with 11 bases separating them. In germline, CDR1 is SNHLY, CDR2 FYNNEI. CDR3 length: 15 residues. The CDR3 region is CASSDVWWLNTEAFF. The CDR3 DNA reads TGTGCCAGCAGTGACGTTTGGTGGTTGAACACTGAAGCTTTCTTT.

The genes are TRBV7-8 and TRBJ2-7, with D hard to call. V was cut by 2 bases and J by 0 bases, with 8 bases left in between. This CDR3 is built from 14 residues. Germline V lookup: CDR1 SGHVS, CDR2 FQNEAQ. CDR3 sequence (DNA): TGTGCCAGCAGCTTAAACAGCAACTCCTACGAGCAGTACTTC. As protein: CASSLNSNSYEQYF. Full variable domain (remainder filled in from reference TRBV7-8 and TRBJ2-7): GAGVSQSPRYKVAKRGQDVALRCDPISGHVSLFWYQQALGQGPEFLTYFQNEAQLDKSGLPSDRFFAERPEGSVSTLKIQRTQQEDSAVYLCASSLNSNSYEQYFGPGTRLTVT.

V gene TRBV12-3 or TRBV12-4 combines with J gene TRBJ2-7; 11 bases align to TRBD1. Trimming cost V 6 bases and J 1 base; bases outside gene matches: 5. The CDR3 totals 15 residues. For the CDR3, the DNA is TGTGCCAGCAGAAGGACAGGGGGCAATTCCTACGAGCAGTACTTC. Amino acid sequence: CASRRTGGNSYEQYF.

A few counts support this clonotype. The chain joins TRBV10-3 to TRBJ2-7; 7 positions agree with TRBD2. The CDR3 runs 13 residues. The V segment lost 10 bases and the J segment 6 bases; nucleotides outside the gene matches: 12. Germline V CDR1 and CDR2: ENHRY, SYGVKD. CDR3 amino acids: CASTWGGRAEQYF. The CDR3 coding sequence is TGTGCCAGCACATGGGGCGGGAGAGCCGAGCAGTACTTC.

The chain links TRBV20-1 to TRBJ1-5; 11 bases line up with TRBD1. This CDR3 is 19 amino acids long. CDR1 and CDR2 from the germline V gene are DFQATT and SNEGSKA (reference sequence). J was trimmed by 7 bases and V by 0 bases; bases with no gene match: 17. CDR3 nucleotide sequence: TGCAGTGCTAGAGATGAGGACAGGGGGCACCTTCCCTCTGACCAGCCCCAGCATTTT. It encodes CSARDEDRGHLPSDQPQHF.

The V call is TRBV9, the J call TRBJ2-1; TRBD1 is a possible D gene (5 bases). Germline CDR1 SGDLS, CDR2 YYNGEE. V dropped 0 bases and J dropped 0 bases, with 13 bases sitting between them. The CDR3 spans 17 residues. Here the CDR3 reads CASSVGKGRRSYNEQFF. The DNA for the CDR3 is TGTGCCAGCAGCGTAGGAAAGGGGCGACGCTCCTACAATGAGCAGTTCTTC.

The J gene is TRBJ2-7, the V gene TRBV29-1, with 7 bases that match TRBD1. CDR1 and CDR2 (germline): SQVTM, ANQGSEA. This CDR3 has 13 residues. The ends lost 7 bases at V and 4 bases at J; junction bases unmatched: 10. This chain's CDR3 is CSGLDRVGYEQYF. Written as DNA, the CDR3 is TGCAGCGGACTCGACAGGGTCGGGTACGAGCAGTACTTC.

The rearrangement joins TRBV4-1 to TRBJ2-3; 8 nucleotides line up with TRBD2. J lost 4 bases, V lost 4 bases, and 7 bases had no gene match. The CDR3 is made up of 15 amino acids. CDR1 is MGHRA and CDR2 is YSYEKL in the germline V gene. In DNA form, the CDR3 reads TGCGCCAGCAGCCCGCGTCCTAGCGGGTCAGATACGCAGTATTTT. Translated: CASSPRPSGSDTQYF.

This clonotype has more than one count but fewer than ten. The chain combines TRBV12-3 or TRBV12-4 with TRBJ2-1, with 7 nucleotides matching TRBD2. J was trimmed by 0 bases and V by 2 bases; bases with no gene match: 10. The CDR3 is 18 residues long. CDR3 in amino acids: CASSLWGLADNSYNEQFF. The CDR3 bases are TGTGCCAGCAGTTTATGGGGCCTAGCGGATAACTCCTACAATGAGCAGTTCTTC.

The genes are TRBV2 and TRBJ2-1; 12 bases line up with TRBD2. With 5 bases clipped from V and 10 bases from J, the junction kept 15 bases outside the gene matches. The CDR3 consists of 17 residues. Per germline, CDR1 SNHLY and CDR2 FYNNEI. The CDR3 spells CASSPHREGLAGLEQFF. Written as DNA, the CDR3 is TGTGCCAGCAGTCCTCACAGGGAGGGACTAGCGGGCCTAGAGCAGTTCTTC.

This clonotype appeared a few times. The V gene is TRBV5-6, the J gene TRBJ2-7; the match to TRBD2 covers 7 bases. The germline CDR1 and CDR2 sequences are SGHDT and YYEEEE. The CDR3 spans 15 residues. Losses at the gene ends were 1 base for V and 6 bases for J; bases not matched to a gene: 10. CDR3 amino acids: CASSLLTLAPIEQYF. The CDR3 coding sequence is TGTGCCAGCAGCTTGTTAACACTAGCGCCTATCGAGCAGTACTTC.

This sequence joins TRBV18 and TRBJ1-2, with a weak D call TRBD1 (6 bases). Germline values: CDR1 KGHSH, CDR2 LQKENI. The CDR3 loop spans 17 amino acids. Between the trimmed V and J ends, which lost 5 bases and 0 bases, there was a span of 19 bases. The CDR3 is CASSSTYLTGANYGYTF. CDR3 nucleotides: TGTGCCAGCTCATCCACTTACCTGACAGGAGCTAACTATGGCTACACCTTC. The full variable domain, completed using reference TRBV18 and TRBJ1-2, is NAGVMQNPRHLVRRRGQEARLRCSPMKGHSHVYWYRQLPEEGLKFMVYLQKENIIDESGMPKERFSAEFPKEGPSILRIQQVVRGDSAAYFCASSSTYLTGANYGYTFGSGTRLTVV.

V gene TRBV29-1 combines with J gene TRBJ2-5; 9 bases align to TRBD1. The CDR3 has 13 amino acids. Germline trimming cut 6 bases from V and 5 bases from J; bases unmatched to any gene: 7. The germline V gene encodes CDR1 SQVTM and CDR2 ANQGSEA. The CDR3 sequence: CSVRDREIETQYF. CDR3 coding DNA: TGCAGCGTGAGGGACAGGGAGATTGAGACCCAGTACTTC.

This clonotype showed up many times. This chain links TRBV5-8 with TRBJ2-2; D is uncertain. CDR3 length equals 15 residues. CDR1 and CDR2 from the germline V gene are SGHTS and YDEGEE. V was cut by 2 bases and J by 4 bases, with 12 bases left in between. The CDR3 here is CASSLSGSSTGELFF. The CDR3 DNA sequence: TGTGCCAGCAGCTTATCGGGTTCGAGCACCGGGGAGCTGTTTTTT. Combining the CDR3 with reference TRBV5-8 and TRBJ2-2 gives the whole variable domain EAGVTQSPTHLIKTRGQQATLRCSPISGHTSVYWYQQALGLGLQFLLWYDEGEERNRGNFPPRFSGRQFPNYSSELNVNALELEDSALYLCASSLSGSSTGELFFGEGSRLTVL.

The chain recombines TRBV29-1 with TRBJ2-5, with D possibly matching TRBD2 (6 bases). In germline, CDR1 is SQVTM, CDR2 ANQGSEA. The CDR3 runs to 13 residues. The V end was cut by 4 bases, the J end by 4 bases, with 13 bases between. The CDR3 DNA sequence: TGCAGCGTTGGTTCGGGAGCAGTAGAGACCCAGTACTTC. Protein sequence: CSVGSGAVETQYF. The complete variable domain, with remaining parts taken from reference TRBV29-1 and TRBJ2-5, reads SAVISQKPSRDICQRGTSLTIQCQVDSQVTMMFWYRQQPGQSLTLIATANQGSEATYESGFVIDKFPISRPNLTFSTLTVSNMSPEDSSIYLCSVGSGAVETQYFGPGTRLLVL.

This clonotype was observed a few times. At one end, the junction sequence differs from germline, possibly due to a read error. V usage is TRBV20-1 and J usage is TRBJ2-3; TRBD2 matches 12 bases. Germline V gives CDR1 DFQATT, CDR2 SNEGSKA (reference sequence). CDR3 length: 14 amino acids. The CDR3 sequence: CSARGLAGGDTQYF. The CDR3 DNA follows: TGCAGTGCCAGAGGCCTAGCGGGAGGGGATACGCAGTATTTT.

The CDR3 loop is CASSQGRGRATEAFF. The DNA of the CDR3 is TGTGCCAGCAGTCAAGGCAGGGGGCGGGCCACTGAAGCTTTCTTT. The chain combines TRBV12-3 or TRBV12-4 with TRBJ1-1; 8 bases map to TRBD1. CDR3 length equals 15 residues. The V and J ends lost 5 bases and 4 bases, in that order; junction bases with no gene match: 9.

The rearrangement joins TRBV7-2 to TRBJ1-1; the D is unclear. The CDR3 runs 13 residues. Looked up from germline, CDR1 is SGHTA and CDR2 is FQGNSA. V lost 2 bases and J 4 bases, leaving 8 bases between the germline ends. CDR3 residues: CASSLTVSTEAFF. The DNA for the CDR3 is TGTGCCAGCAGCTTAACTGTGAGCACTGAAGCTTTCTTT. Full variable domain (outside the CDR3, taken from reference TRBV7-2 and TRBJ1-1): GAGVSQSPSNKVTEKGKDVELRCDPISGHTALYWYRQSLGQGLEFLIYFQGNSAPDKSGLPSDRFSAERTGGSVSTLTIQRTQQEDSAVYLCASSLTVSTEAFFGQGTRLTVV.

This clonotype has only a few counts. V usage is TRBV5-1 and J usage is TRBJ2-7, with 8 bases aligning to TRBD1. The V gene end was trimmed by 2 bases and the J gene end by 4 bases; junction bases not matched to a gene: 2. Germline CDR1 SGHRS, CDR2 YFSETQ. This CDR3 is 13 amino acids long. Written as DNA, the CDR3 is TGCGCCAGCAGCTTTAGGACAGGGTACGAGCAGTACTTC. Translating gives CASSFRTGYEQYF.